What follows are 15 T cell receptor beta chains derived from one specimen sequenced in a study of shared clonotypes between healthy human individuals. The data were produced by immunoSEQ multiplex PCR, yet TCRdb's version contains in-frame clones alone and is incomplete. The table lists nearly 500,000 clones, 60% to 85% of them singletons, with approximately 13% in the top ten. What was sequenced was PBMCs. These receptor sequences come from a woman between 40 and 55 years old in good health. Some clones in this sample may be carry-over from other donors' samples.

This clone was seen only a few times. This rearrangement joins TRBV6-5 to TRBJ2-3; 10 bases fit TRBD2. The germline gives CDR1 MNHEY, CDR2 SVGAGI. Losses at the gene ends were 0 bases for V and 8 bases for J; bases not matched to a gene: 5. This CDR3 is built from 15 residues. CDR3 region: CASSYSSGRAGTQYF. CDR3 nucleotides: TGTGCCAGCAGTTACTCCAGCGGGAGGGCCGGTACGCAGTATTTT.

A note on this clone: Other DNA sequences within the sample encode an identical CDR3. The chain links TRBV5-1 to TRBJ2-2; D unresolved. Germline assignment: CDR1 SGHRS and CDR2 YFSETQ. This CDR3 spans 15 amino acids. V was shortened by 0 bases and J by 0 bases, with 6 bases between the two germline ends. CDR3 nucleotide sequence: TGCGCCAGCAGCTTGGGCCAGACGAACACCGGGGAGCTGTTTTTT. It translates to CASSLGQTNTGELFF.

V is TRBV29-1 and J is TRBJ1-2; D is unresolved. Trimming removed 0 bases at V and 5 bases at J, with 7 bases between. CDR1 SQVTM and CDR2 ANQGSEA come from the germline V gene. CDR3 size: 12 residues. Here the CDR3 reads CSVEDEVYGYTF. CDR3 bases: TGCAGCGTTGAAGATGAGGTGTATGGCTACACCTTC.

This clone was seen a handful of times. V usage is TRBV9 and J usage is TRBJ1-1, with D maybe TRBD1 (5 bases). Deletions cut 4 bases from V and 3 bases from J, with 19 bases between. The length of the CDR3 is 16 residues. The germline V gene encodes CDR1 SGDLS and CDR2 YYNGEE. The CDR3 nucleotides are TGTGCCAGCAGCTTAGGGACGGTCCATACTCACACTGAAGCTTTCTTT. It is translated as CASSLGTVHTHTEAFF.

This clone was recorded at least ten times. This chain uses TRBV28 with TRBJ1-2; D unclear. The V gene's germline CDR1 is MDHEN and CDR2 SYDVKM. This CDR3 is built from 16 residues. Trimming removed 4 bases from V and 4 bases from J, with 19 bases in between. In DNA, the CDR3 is TGTGCCAGCAGTTCGGGAACGGAGTACCATTTCTATGGCTACACCTTC. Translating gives CASSSGTEYHFYGYTF.

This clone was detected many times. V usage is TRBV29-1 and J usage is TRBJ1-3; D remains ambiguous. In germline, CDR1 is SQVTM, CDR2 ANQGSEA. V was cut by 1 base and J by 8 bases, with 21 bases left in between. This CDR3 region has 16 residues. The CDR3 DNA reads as TGCAGCGTTGAAGTGGGTGACTACCCCGCGGGATACACCATATATTTT. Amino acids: CSVEVGDYPAGYTIYF.

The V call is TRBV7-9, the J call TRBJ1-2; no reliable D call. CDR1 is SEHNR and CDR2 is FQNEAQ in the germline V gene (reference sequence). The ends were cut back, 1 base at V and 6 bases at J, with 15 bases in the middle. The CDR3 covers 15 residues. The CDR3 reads CASSLEARFRDGYTF. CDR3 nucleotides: TGTGCCAGCAGCTTAGAAGCCAGGTTTAGGGATGGCTACACCTTC.

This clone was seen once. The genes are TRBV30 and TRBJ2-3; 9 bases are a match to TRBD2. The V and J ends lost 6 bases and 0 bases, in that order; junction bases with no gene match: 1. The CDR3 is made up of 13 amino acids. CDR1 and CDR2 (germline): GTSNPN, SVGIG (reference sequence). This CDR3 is CACTSGSTDTQYF. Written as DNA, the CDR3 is TGTGCCTGCACTAGCGGGAGCACAGATACGCAGTATTTT.

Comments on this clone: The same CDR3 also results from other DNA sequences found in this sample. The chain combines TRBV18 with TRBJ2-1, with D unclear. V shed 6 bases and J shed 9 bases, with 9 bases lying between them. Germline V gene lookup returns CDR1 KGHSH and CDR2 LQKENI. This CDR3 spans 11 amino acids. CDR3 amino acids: CASSPGFEQFF. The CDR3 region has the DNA TGTGCCAGCTCGCCTGGATTTGAGCAGTTCTTC.

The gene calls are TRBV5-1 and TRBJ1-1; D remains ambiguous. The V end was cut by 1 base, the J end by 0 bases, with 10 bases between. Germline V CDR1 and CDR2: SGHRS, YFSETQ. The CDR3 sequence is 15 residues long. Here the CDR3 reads CASSLNSQLNTEAFF. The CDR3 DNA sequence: TGCGCCAGCAGCTTGAATTCTCAGCTGAACACTGAAGCTTTCTTT.

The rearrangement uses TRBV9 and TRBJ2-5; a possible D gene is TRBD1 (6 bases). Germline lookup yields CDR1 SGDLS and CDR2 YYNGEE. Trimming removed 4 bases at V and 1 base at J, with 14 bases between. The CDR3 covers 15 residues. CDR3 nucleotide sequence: TGTGCCAGCAGCCCGAGGCAGGGGCCCCAAGAGACCCAGTACTTC. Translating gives CASSPRQGPQETQYF.

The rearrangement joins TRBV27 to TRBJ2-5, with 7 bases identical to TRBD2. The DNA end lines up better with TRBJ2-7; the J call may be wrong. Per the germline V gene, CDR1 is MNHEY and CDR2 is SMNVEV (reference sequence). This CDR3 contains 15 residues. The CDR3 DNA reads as TGTGCCAGCAAGAGAGCTAGCGGAAGCTCCTACGAGCAGTACTTC. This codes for CASKRASGSSYEQYF.

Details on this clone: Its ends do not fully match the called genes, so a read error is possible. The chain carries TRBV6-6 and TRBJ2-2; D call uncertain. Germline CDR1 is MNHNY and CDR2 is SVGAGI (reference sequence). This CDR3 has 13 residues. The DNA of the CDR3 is TGTGCCAGCAGGGATGCGAACGCCGGGGAGCTGTTTTTT. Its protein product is CASRDANAGELFF.

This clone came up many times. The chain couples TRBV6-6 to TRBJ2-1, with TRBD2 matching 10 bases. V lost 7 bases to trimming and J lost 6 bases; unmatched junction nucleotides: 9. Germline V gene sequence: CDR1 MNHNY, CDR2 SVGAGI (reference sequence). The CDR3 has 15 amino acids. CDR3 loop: CASIPGLAFLNEQFF. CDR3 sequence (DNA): TGTGCCAGCATTCCGGGACTAGCGTTTCTCAATGAGCAGTTCTTC.

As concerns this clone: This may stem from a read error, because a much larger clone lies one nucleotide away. This CDR3 is CAWIYPGTRGRGYGYTF. CDR3 in DNA: TGTGCCTGGATCTATCCGGGGACCAGGGGTCGGGGCTATGGCTACACCTTC. V usage is TRBV30 and J usage is TRBJ1-2, with a possible D match to TRBD1 (6 bases). Looked up from germline, CDR1 is GTSNPN and CDR2 is SVGIG (reference sequence). CDR3 length: 17 amino acids. V was shortened by 4 bases and J by 4 bases, with 25 bases between the two germline ends.